The clone carrying this T cell receptor (beta chain) is a singleton in its sample. Its antigen is not identified. The CDR3 runs to 15 residues. V was trimmed by 8 bases and J by 2 bases, leaving 18 bases between them. Germline V gene data show CDR1 as LNHDA and CDR2 as SQIVND (reference sequence). Before the COVID-19 pandemic, during about 2010-2018, CD4+ T cells were taken from unexposed donors. After roughly 9 days of culture, CD4+ T cells were isolated. This sample stems from a study of CD4 T cells in relation to SARS-CoV-2 and coronaviruses. The repertoire was sequenced with immunoSEQ multiplex PCR; TCRdb's copy has only in-frame clones and lacks some. The data show approximately 17,000 clones, 75% to 80% seen once.

The sequencing input was CD4+ T cells from PBMCs, cultured in vitro. The V gene is TRBV19, the J gene TRBJ1-2, with a weak D call TRBD1 (5 bases). The clonotype originates from a human donor in good health. CDR3 residues: CASSPQWGANYGYTF. The DNA of the CDR3 is TGTGCCAGTTCCCCCCAGTGGGGCGCCAACTATGGCTACACCTTC.